This TCR beta chain was identified in a study of T-cell memory formation after mild COVID-19. As for the study in general: TCR clusters mostly belonged to single donors.

TCR alpha and TCR beta cDNA libraries with sample barcodes and UMIs came from 5'RACE using constant-segment primers. TCRdb used MiXCR to reprocess the 5' RACE reads, holding one entry per CDR3 protein. The sample has 140,000 to 150,000 distinct CDR3 sequences; around 21% are singletons. With respect to this clonotype: Its antigen is not identified.

General study findings and limits: Among CD4+ contracting clones, most were CM and EM, and CD8+ ones EMRA.

Trimming took 7 bases from V and 8 from J; bases not matched to a gene: 2. Germline assignment: CDR1 WSHSY and CDR2 SAAADI. This CDR3 region has 13 residues. This TCR came from an adult woman who had mild COVID-19 (a few samples of this study predate the infection). Cell type and time point are not known. Sequencing was done on a sample of PBMCs or a T cell subset sorted from them (not recorded which). The V gene is TRBV10-2, the J gene TRBJ2-1; 13 bases are a match to TRBD2. This CDR3 is CASIGLAGDEQFF. In DNA, the CDR3 is TGCGCCAGCATAGGACTAGCGGGAGATGAGCAGTTCTTC.